The text below deals with one TCR beta chain. At one of its ends the junction is not consistent with the germline gene, which may arise from a read error. This specimen belongs to a study of CD8+ T cells in alopecia areata. Reverse transcribed after extraction, RNA yielded cDNA as the sequencing template. Sequencing was performed with immunoSEQ multiplex PCR; in TCRdb, only in-frame clones are kept and a portion is missing. The table includes around 250,000 clones, roughly two thirds detected once. Germline V lookup: CDR1 KGHSH, CDR2 LQKENI. This CDR3 has 14 residues. This clonotype was obtained from a human donor with alopecia areata. The source was CD4+ T cells sorted from blood, collected at week 0. The rearrangement uses TRBV18 and TRBJ2-7; 7 positions agree with TRBD1. The CDR3 DNA reads TGTGCCAGCTCACCGGGGACAGCGGCCTCTACGTTTAACTTC. Translating it yields CASSPGTAASTFNF. Filled out from reference TRBV18 and TRBJ2-7, the complete variable domain reads NAGVMQNPRHLVRRRGQEARLRCSPMKGHSHVYWYRQLPEEGLKFMVYLQKENIIDESGMPKERFSAEFPKEGPSILRIQQVVRGDSAAYFCASSPGTAASTFNFGPGTRLTVT.